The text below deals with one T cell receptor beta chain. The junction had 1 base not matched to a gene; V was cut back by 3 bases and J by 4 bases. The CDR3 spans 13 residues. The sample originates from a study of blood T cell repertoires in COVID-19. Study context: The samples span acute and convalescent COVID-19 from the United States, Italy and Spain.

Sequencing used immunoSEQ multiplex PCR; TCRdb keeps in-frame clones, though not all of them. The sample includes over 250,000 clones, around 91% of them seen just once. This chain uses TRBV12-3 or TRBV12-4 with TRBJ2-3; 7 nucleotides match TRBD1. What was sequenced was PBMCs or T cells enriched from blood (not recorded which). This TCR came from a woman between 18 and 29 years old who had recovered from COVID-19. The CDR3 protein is CASSFQGADTQYF. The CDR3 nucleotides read TGTGCCAGCAGTTTCCAGGGGGCAGATACGCAGTATTTT.